Following are 19 T cell receptor beta chains from one sample sequenced in a study of neurological immune-mediated disorders. TCRdb reprocessed the 5' RACE reads with MiXCR, giving one entry per CDR3 protein. Among about 95,000 distinct CDR3 sequences, 3.5% were seen once, and the ten largest hold about 6%. The specimen sequenced was PBMCs. These receptors originate from a woman under 30 with multiple sclerosis.

This clonotype was seen repeatedly, ten times or more. The chain recombines TRBV29-1 with TRBJ2-3, with TRBD2 identical over 13 bases. V lost 3 bases and J lost 4; bases outside the gene matches: 4. The CDR3 runs 15 residues. Germline V gene lookup returns CDR1 SQVTM and CDR2 ANQGSEA. The CDR3 reads CSVDGLAGVPDTQYF. CDR3 DNA sequence: TGCAGCGTTGACGGACTAGCGGGAGTGCCAGATACGCAGTATTTT.

This clonotype appeared many times. V and J are TRBV18 and TRBJ2-7; TRBD1 agrees at 7 bases. This CDR3 has 16 residues. Trimming removed 6 bases from V and 2 bases from J; junction bases left unmatched: 13. Germline V gives CDR1 KGHSH, CDR2 LQKENI. This CDR3 reads CASSSITGQAAYEQYF. CDR3 bases: TGTGCCAGCTCCTCCATAACTGGACAGGCAGCCTACGAGCAGTACTTC. The full variable domain, in which reference TRBV18 and TRBJ2-7 provide the parts outside the CDR3, is NAGVMQNPRHLVRRRGQEARLRCSPMKGHSHVYWYRQLPEEGLKFMVYLQKENIIDESGMPKERFSAEFPKEGPSILRIQQVVRGDSAAYFCASSSITGQAAYEQYFGPGTRLTVT.

The table lists this clonotype with many counts. The rearrangement uses TRBV5-1 and TRBJ1-1; the D gene is possibly TRBD1 (5 bases). Trimming took 4 bases from V and 1 from J, leaving 14 bases between them. CDR1 and CDR2 (germline): SGHRS, YFSETQ. This CDR3 spans 15 amino acids. The CDR3 here is CASSPTDRRNTEAFF. The CDR3 DNA reads TGCGCCAGCAGCCCGACTGACAGAAGGAACACTGAAGCTTTCTTT. The whole variable domain, filled in from reference TRBV5-1 and TRBJ1-1, reads KAGVTQTPRYLIKTRGQQVTLSCSPISGHRSVSWYQQTPGQGLQFLFEYFSETQRNKGNFPGRFSGRQFSNSRSEMNVSTLELGDSALYLCASSPTDRRNTEAFFGQGTRLTVV.

This clonotype was counted at least ten times. This CDR3 is CASSLELGVNEQFF. The CDR3, as DNA: TGTGCCAGCAGCTTGGAATTGGGGGTAAATGAGCAGTTCTTC. The chain recombines TRBV5-6 with TRBJ2-1; D may match TRBD1 or TRBD2 (5 bases each). V was shortened by 0 bases and J by 7 bases, with 11 bases between the two germline ends. Germline V gene data show CDR1 as SGHDT and CDR2 as YYEEEE. The CDR3 is 14 amino acids.

A note on this clonotype: A much larger clone differs by one base, so this may be a read error. The CDR3 protein is CSAEQVRGAYGYTF. CDR3 bases: TGCAGTGCCGAGCAAGTCAGGGGCGCCTATGGCTACACCTTC. The chain couples TRBV20-1 to TRBJ1-2, with TRBD1 as a possible D gene (6 bases). CDR1 is DFQATT, CDR2 SNEGSKA, per germline (reference sequence). This CDR3 comprises 14 residues. V lost 6 bases and J lost 4, with 18 bases in between.

Worth noting for this clonotype: A single base separates this from a much larger clone, so it may be a read error. This chain links TRBV20-1 with TRBJ2-7, with 11 bases identical to TRBD1. The CDR3 consists of 14 residues. Germline CDR1 DFQATT, CDR2 SNEGSKA (reference sequence). With V trimmed by 4 bases and J by 1 base, 3 bases remained unmatched. CDR3 sequence (DNA): TGCAGTGCTAACGGGACAGGGGGGTCCTACGAGCAGTACTTC. Its protein is CSANGTGGSYEQYF.

This clonotype was observed at least ten times. This chain connects TRBV7-2 to TRBJ2-1, with 7 bases lining up with TRBD2. The V gene's germline CDR1 is SGHTA and CDR2 FQGNSA. V dropped 1 base and J dropped 0; count of bases not matched to a gene: 3. This CDR3 region has 16 residues. The CDR3 DNA sequence: TGTGCCAGCAGCTTAGATGGGACTAACTCCTACAATGAGCAGTTCTTC. Its translation is CASSLDGTNSYNEQFF.

This clonotype was observed many times. CDR3 coding DNA: TGTGCCACCAGCAGAGACTCAAGCCCCTTCAACGAGCAGTACTTC. As protein: CATSRDSSPFNEQYF. This sequence joins TRBV15 and TRBJ2-7; D remains ambiguous. The CDR3 runs 15 residues. Germline CDR1 is LNHNV and CDR2 is YYDKDF (reference sequence). Trimming took off 0 bases at V and 5 bases at J, with 14 bases between the two ends.

The table lists this clonotype with many counts. This sequence joins TRBV5-5 and TRBJ1-2, with 7 bases matching TRBD1. V gave up 3 bases and J gave up 5 bases; unmatched junction bases: 10. The CDR3 runs 15 residues. Germline V CDR1 and CDR2: SGHKS, YYEKEE (reference sequence). CDR3 residues: CASSWTRGRGYGYTF. The CDR3 DNA follows: TGTGCCAGCAGCTGGACGAGGGGGCGCGGATATGGCTACACCTTC.

This clonotype was found many times. In DNA, the CDR3 is TGCGCCAGCTTCCCTCAGGGAGGGACAGGGAGCCACGAGCAGTACTTC. Translating gives CASFPQGGTGSHEQYF. The genes are TRBV5-1 and TRBJ2-7, with TRBD1 identical over 9 bases. There are 16 residues in the CDR3. The germline gives CDR1 SGHRS, CDR2 YFSETQ. V was pared by 7 bases and J by 5 bases, with 16 bases of the junction left unmatched.

Details on this clonotype: A read error may explain this, as a much larger clone is one base away. This rearrangement joins TRBV14 to TRBJ2-3; D gene unclear. CDR1 and CDR2 (germline): SGHDN, FVKESK. The CDR3 is 12 amino acids. With 1 base removed from V and 2 bases from J, the gap between germline ends came to 1 base. The CDR3 is CASSQVTDTQYF. In nucleotides, the CDR3 is TGTGCCAGCAGCCAAGTCACAGATACGCAGTATTTT.

The CDR3 sequence: CASSLLSHYGYTF. The CDR3 DNA sequence: TGTGCCAGCAGCCTACTGTCCCACTATGGCTACACCTTC. The genes are TRBV6-5 and TRBJ1-2; D is unresolved. Germline assignment: CDR1 MNHEY and CDR2 SVGAGI. The CDR3 contains 13 residues. V was clipped by 6 bases and J by 3 bases, with 11 bases between them.

The sample holds many counts of this clonotype. The rearrangement joins TRBV20-1 to TRBJ2-7, with 10 bases identical to TRBD2. Trimming cost V 2 bases and J 3 bases; bases outside gene matches: 4. The CDR3 extends over 14 amino acids. CDR1 is DFQATT and CDR2 is SNEGSKA in the germline V gene (reference sequence). Here the CDR3 reads CSARLPSGSYEQYF. The CDR3 region has the DNA TGCAGTGCTAGACTACCTAGCGGGAGCTACGAGCAGTACTTC.

This clonotype has a count of ten or more. The chain employs TRBV4-1 and TRBJ2-5; possible D gene TRBD2, 6 bases. From germline, CDR1 is MGHRA and CDR2 YSYEKL. V shed 6 bases and J shed 0 bases, with 8 bases lying between them. This CDR3 contains 13 residues. The CDR3 nucleotides read TGCGCCAGCAGTGAGCGGGACCAAGAGACCCAGTACTTC. Translated, it gives CASSERDQETQYF.

Ten or more counts support this clonotype. The rearrangement joins TRBV6-5 to TRBJ2-2; no definite D call. Trimming took 2 bases from V and 6 from J, leaving 7 bases between them. Germline assignment: CDR1 MNHEY and CDR2 SVGAGI. The CDR3 is made up of 13 amino acids. The CDR3 sequence: CASSYNPSGELFF. The CDR3 DNA is TGTGCCAGCAGTTACAACCCATCCGGGGAGCTGTTTTTT.

This clonotype was counted ten times or more. The rearrangement links TRBV12-3 or TRBV12-4 to TRBJ2-7, with 7 bases identical to TRBD1. The CDR3 runs 13 residues. The V and J ends lost 4 bases and 7 bases, in that order; junction bases with no gene match: 7. The CDR3 DNA reads as TGTGCCAGCAGTTCCACAGGGGTGGGAGAGCAGTACTTC. This codes for CASSSTGVGEQYF.

Concerning this clonotype: A read error is the likely source, as a far larger clone sits one nucleotide away. This rearrangement joins TRBV5-1 to TRBJ2-7, with TRBD2 as a possible D gene (6 bases). The CDR3 covers 11 residues. In germline, CDR1 is SGHRS, CDR2 YFSETQ. As DNA, the CDR3 is TGCGACAGCAGCTTGGAGGGAGAGCAGTACTTC. Its translation is CDSSLEGEQYF. Full variable domain (outside the CDR3, taken from reference TRBV5-1 and TRBJ2-7): KAGVTQTPRYLIKTRGQQVTLSCSPISGHRSVSWYQQTPGQGLQFLFEYFSETQRNKGNFPGRFSGRQFSNSRSEMNVSTLELGDSALYLCDSSLEGEQYFGPGTRLTVT.

This clonotype showed up many times. The V call is TRBV29-1, the J call TRBJ2-3, with D perhaps matching TRBD2 (5 bases). Trimming stripped 4 bases from V and 2 bases from J, with 10 bases between. Germline V CDR1 and CDR2: SQVTM, ANQGSEA. The CDR3 extends over 13 amino acids. CDR3 sequence: CSVVLRDTDTQYF. The CDR3 nucleotides are TGCAGCGTTGTCTTGAGGGACACAGATACGCAGTATTTT.

This clonotype showed up many times. The V call is TRBV20-1, the J call TRBJ2-5; TRBD2 agrees at 10 bases. There are 15 residues in the CDR3. J gave up 3 bases and V 4 bases, and 8 bases lay outside the gene matches. CDR1 and CDR2 from the germline V gene are DFQATT and SNEGSKA (reference sequence). In DNA form, the CDR3 reads TGCAGTGCTAACCGTAGGCTAGCGGGGGAAGAGACCCAGTACTTC. It codes for CSANRRLAGEETQYF.